These 26 T cell receptor beta chains were sequenced from one sample in a study of blood T cell repertoires in COVID-19. TCRdb's copy holds only in-frame clones and misses some; the assay was immunoSEQ multiplex PCR. In the table there are nearly 250,000 clones, more than 70% of which are singletons. Input material: PBMCs or T cells enriched from blood (not recorded which). The receptors stem from a woman aged 45 to 65 who had recovered from COVID-19.

On this clone itself: The DNA is omitted, as the CDR3 cannot be located on it reliably, and the CDR3 follows TCRdb's listing. The rearrangement uses TRBV5-5 and TRBJ1-1. The germline V gene encodes CDR1 SGHKS and CDR2 YYEKEE (reference sequence). The CDR3 is 13 amino acids in total, end residues counted. The CDR3 loop reads CASVGPGYTEAFF.

Of note for this clone: The same CDR3 also results from other DNA sequences found in this sample. The V and J genes are TRBV11-2 and TRBJ2-1; D unclear. V gave up 0 bases and J gave up 4 bases, with 4 bases separating them. There are 13 residues in the CDR3. Germline V CDR1 and CDR2: SGHAT, FQNNGV. CDR3 bases: TGTGCCAGCAGCTTAGAGGCATACAATGAGCAGTTCTTC. Residues: CASSLEAYNEQFF.

This clone was seen a handful of times. The CDR3 spells CASSPPNPGQNEKLFF. The CDR3 nucleotides are TGTGCCAGCAGTCCACCCAACCCGGGACAGAATGAAAAACTGTTTTTT. This chain connects TRBV2 to TRBJ1-4; 7 nucleotides match TRBD1. Germline V lookup: CDR1 SNHLY, CDR2 FYNNEI. The CDR3 sequence is 16 residues long. V shed 5 bases, J shed 5 bases, and the junction held 11 bases outside the gene matches.

The CDR3 DNA reads as TGTGCCAGCAGCCGCGGGGGGGTATACGAGCAGTACTTC. Translated: CASSRGGVYEQYF. The V and J genes are TRBV5-5 and TRBJ2-7; 9 bases fit TRBD2. This CDR3 spans 13 amino acids. Trimming cost V 4 bases and J 4 bases; bases outside gene matches: 3. Germline V gene data show CDR1 as SGHKS and CDR2 as YYEKEE (reference sequence). Based on the CDR3 plus reference TRBV5-5 and TRBJ2-7, the full variable domain is DAGVTQSPTHLIKTRGQQVTLRCSPISGHKSVSWYQQVLGQGPQFIFQYYEKEERGRGNFPDRFSARQFPNYSSELNVNALLLGDSALYLCASSRGGVYEQYFGPGTRLTVT.

This rearrangement joins TRBV5-5 to TRBJ2-1; D might be TRBD2 (6 bases). V lost 0 bases and J 4 bases, leaving 11 bases between the germline ends. Germline CDR1 reads SGHKS; CDR2 reads YYEKEE (reference sequence). This CDR3 has 15 amino acids. In DNA, the CDR3 is TGTGCCAGCAGCTTGGACGGTCGGGAGTACAATGAGCAGTTCTTC. Translating it yields CASSLDGREYNEQFF. The whole variable domain, remainder taken from reference TRBV5-5 and TRBJ2-1, is DAGVTQSPTHLIKTRGQQVTLRCSPISGHKSVSWYQQVLGQGPQFIFQYYEKEERGRGNFPDRFSARQFPNYSSELNVNALLLGDSALYLCASSLDGREYNEQFFGPGTRLTVL.

The CDR3: CASRVTLGVEAFF. DNA for the CDR3: TGTGCCAGCAGGGTTACTTTAGGGGTTGAAGCTTTCTTT. The chain links TRBV25-1 to TRBJ1-1; tentative D call: TRBD1 (5 bases). CDR3 length: 13 residues. The V and J ends lost 6 bases and 7 bases respectively, with 15 bases between them. CDR1 and CDR2 from the germline V gene are MGHDK and SYGVNS.

J is TRBJ1-1 and V is TRBV7-9, with D possibly matching TRBD1 (5 bases). Per germline, CDR1 SEHNR and CDR2 FQNEAQ (reference sequence). V lost 1 base, J lost 4 bases, and 7 bases lay in between. This CDR3 has 13 amino acids. DNA of the CDR3: TGTGCCAGCAGCTTAGGGGGCGGCACTGAAGCTTTCTTT. This codes for CASSLGGGTEAFF.

The chain couples TRBV11-3 to TRBJ1-2; D is unresolved. This CDR3 comprises 17 residues. V was shortened by 5 bases and J by 3 bases, with 22 bases between the two germline ends. The germline V gene encodes CDR1 SGHNT and CDR2 YENEEA. CDR3: CASSPTPGRAFYYGYTF. CDR3 in DNA: TGTGCCAGCAGCCCTACCCCGGGGAGGGCCTTTTACTATGGCTACACCTTC.

Regarding this clone: The junction departs from germline at one end; a sequencing error may be responsible. This chain joins TRBV6-5 and TRBJ1-2; TRBD1 might be the D (6 bases). Germline CDR1 is MNHEY and CDR2 is SVGAGI. The CDR3 length is 16 residues. The CDR3 reads CASSYSLGTRGYGYTF. For the CDR3, the DNA is TGTGCCAGCAGCTACTCCCTGGGGACAAGAGGCTATGGCTACACCTTC.

Only a few counts were recorded for this clone. CDR3 protein: CAWSKGTYNSPLHF. As DNA, the CDR3 is TGTGCCTGGAGTAAGGGGACATATAATTCACCCCTCCACTTT. The chain uses TRBV30 and TRBJ1-6; D is possibly TRBD1 (6 bases). V lost 2 bases and J 4 bases, leaving 9 bases between the germline ends. The germline CDR1 and CDR2 sequences are GTSNPN and SVGIG (reference sequence). This CDR3 region has 14 residues.

The V and J genes are TRBV30 and TRBJ1-5; tentative D call: TRBD1 (5 bases). This CDR3 spans 13 amino acids. V was clipped by 8 bases and J by 1 base, with 12 bases between them. Germline V gene sequence: CDR1 GTSNPN, CDR2 SVGIG (reference sequence). The CDR3, as DNA: TGTGCCGTACGCTGGGGCAGCAATCAGCCCCAGCATTTT. This gives the protein CAVRWGSNQPQHF.

A few counts support this clone. The chain links TRBV6-2 or TRBV6-3 to TRBJ2-1; perhaps TRBD2 as D (5 bases). V was clipped by 4 bases and J by 10 bases, with 11 bases between them. CDR3 length: 12 amino acids. Germline V gene data show CDR1 as MNHEY and CDR2 as SVGEGT. The CDR3 DNA is TGTGCCAGCAGTTCCCCCCGGGAAGAGCAGTTCTTC. This codes for CASSSPREEQFF.

The chain combines TRBV11-3 with TRBJ2-5; possible D gene TRBD1, 6 bases. Germline V gives CDR1 SGHNT, CDR2 YENEEA. Trimming cost V 6 bases and J 4 bases, with 12 bases left between them. The CDR3 has 13 amino acids. As DNA, the CDR3 is TGTGCCAGCAGTAGTGACAGGAGAGAGACCCAGTACTTC. This codes for CASSSDRRETQYF. The full variable domain, rest sourced from reference TRBV11-3 and TRBJ2-5, is EAGVVQSPRYKIIEKKQPVAFWCNPISGHNTLYWYLQNLGQGPELLIRYENEEAVDDSQLPKDRFSAERLKGVDSTLKIQPAELGDSAVYLCASSSDRRETQYFGPGTRLLVL.

The chain couples TRBV11-3 to TRBJ1-1, with D possibly TRBD1 on 5 matching bases. Germline assignment: CDR1 SGHNT and CDR2 YENEEA. CDR3 size: 11 residues. V lost 6 bases and J lost 8, with 10 bases in between. CDR3 DNA sequence: TGTGCCAGCAGACAGACAGCAGAAGCTTTCTTT. Translation: CASRQTAEAFF.

The chain carries TRBV7-9 and TRBJ1-6, with D perhaps matching TRBD1 (6 bases). The CDR3 has 15 amino acids. Germline lookup yields CDR1 SEHNR and CDR2 FQNEAQ (reference sequence). V lost 5 bases, J lost 9 bases, and 17 bases lay in between. CDR3 protein: CASSTKGEGGSPLHF. CDR3 coding DNA: TGTGCCAGCAGCACAAAGGGGGAAGGGGGTTCACCCCTCCACTTT.

CDR3 in DNA: TGTGCCAGCAGCGTCCAGGGGACCTCTGGAAACACCATATATTTT. Translated: CASSVQGTSGNTIYF. V and J are TRBV9 and TRBJ1-3, with a weak D call TRBD1 (6 bases). Trimming took off 2 bases at V and 0 bases at J, with 9 bases between the two ends. Germline CDR1 and CDR2: SGDLS and YYNGEE. This CDR3 has 15 amino acids.

V is TRBV7-2 and J is TRBJ1-2; D remains ambiguous. V dropped 5 bases and J dropped 8 bases, with 18 bases sitting between them. The CDR3 is 14 amino acids. CDR1 is SGHTA, CDR2 FQGNSA, per germline. In DNA, the CDR3 is TGTGCCAGCAGCCCCCCCTCTGGGCAAAGCGGCTACACCTTC. Translated, it gives CASSPPSGQSGYTF.

V gene TRBV9 combines with J gene TRBJ1-6, with TRBD1 matching 7 bases. The CDR3 has 15 residues. Trimming cost V 4 bases and J 5 bases; bases outside gene matches: 6. Germline loops: CDR1 SGDLS, CDR2 YYNGEE. The DNA of the CDR3 is TGTGCCAGCAGCCAACTCAGGGGGGATAATTCACCCCTCCACTTT. Its protein product is CASSQLRGDNSPLHF.

As to this clone: Germline and junction disagree at one end, which may indicate a read error. The chain carries TRBV19 and TRBJ2-6; D remains ambiguous. This CDR3 is built from 15 residues. The V gene's germline CDR1 is LNHDA and CDR2 SQIVND (reference sequence). The CDR3, as DNA: TGTGCCAGTAGTTTAGAACTCTCTGGGGCCAACGTCCTGACTTTC. The encoded protein is CASSLELSGANVLTF.

The chain links TRBV5-6 to TRBJ1-2; D is undetermined. The germline gives CDR1 SGHDT, CDR2 YYEEEE. The V gene lost 3 bases and the J gene lost 2 bases, with 11 bases spanning the gap. This CDR3 region has 14 residues. The CDR3 sequence: CASSWRTANYGYTF. For the CDR3, the DNA is TGTGCCAGCAGCTGGAGGACGGCGAACTATGGCTACACCTTC.

The chain links TRBV7-2 to TRBJ1-1; D is unclear. CDR1 and CDR2 from the germline V gene are SGHTA and FQGNSA. V was clipped by 1 base and J by 3 bases, with 9 bases between them. CDR3 length equals 14 residues. The CDR3 protein is CASSLVYRYTEAFF. The CDR3, as DNA: TGTGCCAGCAGCTTAGTATATCGGTACACTGAAGCTTTCTTT.

This clone was seen only a few times. The chain has TRBV7-3 and TRBJ2-6; D may be TRBD1 (7 bases). The CDR3 is 16 residues long. Germline V gene data show CDR1 as SGHTA and CDR2 as FQGTGA. Trimming took 4 bases from V and 0 from J, leaving 10 bases between them. CDR3 nucleotide sequence: TGTGCCAGCAGCTCTCAGGGGGGCTCTGGGGCCAACGTCCTGACTTTC. This translates into CASSSQGGSGANVLTF.

The chain has TRBV7-9 and TRBJ1-2; D call uncertain. The CDR3 runs 15 residues. V lost 1 base to trimming and J lost 0 bases, with 9 bases between them. The germline CDR1 and CDR2 sequences are SEHNR and FQNEAQ (reference sequence). CDR3 nucleotide sequence: TGTGCCAGCAGCTTAGACCAGACTCCTAACTATGGCTACACCTTC. Protein: CASSLDQTPNYGYTF.

This sequence joins TRBV27 and TRBJ2-2, with 12 bases identical to TRBD2. Germline lookup yields CDR1 MNHEY and CDR2 SMNVEV (reference sequence). The CDR3 is 16 residues long. V was pared by 7 bases and J by 4 bases, with 7 bases of the junction left unmatched. CDR3 nucleotides: TGTGCCAGCACCTTTCTAGCGGGGGGGCCCACCGGGGAGCTGTTTTTT. Translation: CASTFLAGGPTGELFF.

The V gene is TRBV28, the J gene TRBJ1-5; no clear D gene. Germline V CDR1 and CDR2: MDHEN, SYDVKM. The CDR3 is 17 amino acids. Trimming left V 3 bases short and J 3 bases short, with 18 bases between. CDR3 DNA sequence: TGTGCCAGCAGTTTCCCTTCTGTCTGGCGGCCCAATCAGCCCCAGCATTTT. Its protein product is CASSFPSVWRPNQPQHF.

The rearrangement joins TRBV5-1 to TRBJ1-2; D may be TRBD1 (5 bases). The V gene's germline CDR1 is SGHRS and CDR2 YFSETQ. CDR3 length: 14 residues. Trimming removed 0 bases at V and 5 bases at J, with 11 bases between. In DNA form, the CDR3 reads TGCGCCAGCAGCTTGGAGGCAGGGCAGTATGGCTACACCTTC. The encoded protein is CASSLEAGQYGYTF.